The 2 T cell receptor beta chains below come from one sample, sequenced in a study of identical twins. MiXCR, run by TCRdb on the 5' RACE reads, gives a single entry per CDR3 protein. Found here are about 210,000 distinct CDR3 sequences, approximately 9% of them singletons; the top ten hold 5% to 5.5%. The sequenced material came from memory (CD45RO+) T cells sorted from blood. The receptors were sampled from a woman younger than 30 in good health.

CDR3 sequence: CSARDRQGQETQYF. CDR3 DNA: TGCAGTGCTAGAGATAGGCAGGGCCAAGAGACCCAGTACTTC. This chain links TRBV20-1 with TRBJ2-5; the D gene is possibly TRBD1 (5 bases). This CDR3 contains 14 residues. Germline values: CDR1 DFQATT, CDR2 SNEGSKA (reference sequence). Trimming removed 0 bases from V and 1 base from J, with 9 bases in between.

At least ten counts were recorded for this clonotype. The chain couples TRBV6-5 to TRBJ2-1; 16 nucleotides align to TRBD2. Germline-derived CDR1 and CDR2 are MNHEY and SVGAGI. The CDR3 has 17 amino acids. After removal of 4 bases from V and 6 bases from J, the junction contained 6 bases not matched to a gene. CDR3 in amino acids: CASSWSGLAGGGNEQFF. The CDR3 DNA reads as TGTGCCAGCAGTTGGTCGGGACTAGCGGGAGGGGGCAATGAGCAGTTCTTC.